The 24 T cell receptor beta chains in this list originate from one sample, sequenced in a study of control samples from healthy donors and cancer patients. TCRdb keeps only in-frame clones here, not all; method: immunoSEQ multiplex PCR. The sample records roughly 130,000 clones, roughly 91% being singletons. Material for sequencing was PBMCs. These receptors were obtained from a man aged 50-59 years with head and neck cancer.

This chain joins TRBV19 and TRBJ1-1; D gene ambiguous. The CDR3 spans 13 residues. From germline, CDR1 is LNHDA and CDR2 SQIVND (reference sequence). Trimming left V 6 bases short and J 0 bases short, with 8 bases between. The CDR3 sequence is CASSGTMNTEAFF. The CDR3 region has the DNA TGTGCCAGTAGCGGCACCATGAACACTGAAGCTTTCTTT.

In DNA form, the CDR3 reads TGTGCCAGCAGCCAAAACAGGGGAGCGGGGGAGATGAACACTGAAGCTTTCTTT. Its protein is CASSQNRGAGEMNTEAFF. The V and J genes are TRBV6-2 or TRBV6-3 and TRBJ1-1; TRBD1 matches 7 bases. CDR1 and CDR2 from the germline V gene are MNHEY and SVGEGT. The CDR3 length is 18 residues. The trim removed 6 bases at V and 0 bases at J, leaving 16 bases unmatched.

The rearrangement uses TRBV19 and TRBJ1-3; D perhaps matches TRBD1 (6 bases). Germline lookup yields CDR1 LNHDA and CDR2 SQIVND (reference sequence). Trimming took off 7 bases at V and 2 bases at J, with 15 bases between the two ends. The CDR3 is made up of 15 amino acids. The DNA for the CDR3 is TGTGCCAGTAATCCGCTCCCAGGGGCTGGAAACACCATATATTTT. Protein product: CASNPLPGAGNTIYF.

This rearrangement joins TRBV7-3 to TRBJ2-3; 7 bases match TRBD2. The germline CDR1 and CDR2 sequences are SGHTA and FQGTGA. With 5 bases clipped from V and 1 base from J, the junction kept 9 bases outside the gene matches. The CDR3 is 16 amino acids. For the CDR3, the DNA is TGTGCCAGCAGCCCCGGGGGACGGGGGGGCACAGATACGCAGTATTTT. Amino acids: CASSPGGRGGTDTQYF.

The chain carries TRBV28 and TRBJ1-5; D is ambiguous. Germline-derived CDR1 and CDR2 are MDHEN and SYDVKM. Trimming removed 3 bases at V and 5 bases at J, with 11 bases between. This CDR3 has 14 amino acids. CDR3 loop: CASSFGSRDQPQHF. The CDR3 DNA follows: TGTGCCAGCAGTTTCGGCAGCCGGGATCAGCCCCAGCATTTT.

The rearrangement links TRBV6-5 to TRBJ1-2; maybe TRBD1 (6 bases). V dropped 11 bases and J dropped 4 bases, with 17 bases sitting between them. Per the germline V gene, CDR1 is MNHEY and CDR2 is SVGAGI. The CDR3 contains 13 residues. The CDR3 DNA is TGTGCCCGACGGGGGGCTGGCGGCTATGGCTACACCTTC. This encodes CARRGAGGYGYTF.

The CDR3 here is CASSALRSRGRRVAFF. CDR3 in DNA: TGTGCCAGCAGCGCGCTTAGGTCCAGGGGCCGGCGGGTAGCTTTCTTT. This rearrangement joins TRBV11-2 to TRBJ1-1, with D perhaps matching TRBD1 (6 bases). Germline CDR1 is SGHAT and CDR2 is FQNNGV. This CDR3 region has 16 residues. V lost 5 bases and J 10 bases, leaving 26 bases between the germline ends.

The chain combines TRBV5-1 with TRBJ1-4; no firm D call. Trimming shortened V by 4 bases and J by 6 bases, and 10 bases separated the two germline ends. The CDR3 contains 13 residues. The germline V gene has CDR1 SGHRS and CDR2 YFSETQ. As DNA, the CDR3 is TGCGCCAGCAGCCCCGGGTCTGATGAAAAACTGTTTTTT. It encodes CASSPGSDEKLFF.

The rearrangement links TRBV4-3 to TRBJ1-2; a weak D match, TRBD1 (6 bases). With 0 bases removed from V and 4 bases from J, the gap between germline ends came to 15 bases. This CDR3 comprises 16 residues. The germline gives CDR1 LGHNA, CDR2 YSLEER. CDR3 in DNA: TGCGCCAGCAGCCAAGATCTGGGGGGCCGTCCCTATGGCTACACCTTC. Translation gives CASSQDLGGRPYGYTF.

This chain joins TRBV11-2 and TRBJ1-4, with D possibly being TRBD1 (5 bases). CDR1 and CDR2 from the germline V gene are SGHAT and FQNNGV. Between the trimmed V and J ends, which lost 5 bases and 0 bases, there was a span of 13 bases. CDR3 size: 16 residues. DNA of the CDR3: TGTGCCAGCAGCCTACCGAGGGGTGCAACTAATGAAAAACTGTTTTTT. Amino acids: CASSLPRGATNEKLFF.

This chain links TRBV2 with TRBJ2-1; TRBD2 might be the D (6 bases). Germline values: CDR1 SNHLY, CDR2 FYNNEI. The CDR3 contains 12 residues. The V gene lost 6 bases and the J gene lost 6 bases, with 9 bases spanning the gap. The CDR3 here is CASRRGGNEQFF. The CDR3 nucleotides read TGTGCCAGCAGACGGGGAGGCAATGAGCAGTTCTTC.

CDR3 DNA sequence: TGTGCCATCAGGGGCGGACAGAACAATGAGCAGTTCTTC. It yields the protein CAIRGGQNNEQFF. The chain links TRBV10-3 to TRBJ2-1, with D possibly TRBD1 on 6 matching bases. CDR3 length: 13 residues. Trimming took off 6 bases at V and 5 bases at J, with 11 bases between the two ends. Germline values: CDR1 ENHRY, CDR2 SYGVKD.

This clone showed up just once. The V gene is TRBV28, the J gene TRBJ1-2, with a weak D call TRBD1 (5 bases). V was shortened by 2 bases and J by 4 bases, with 17 bases between the two germline ends. Germline V gives CDR1 MDHEN, CDR2 SYDVKM. The CDR3 loop spans 16 amino acids. CDR3 sequence (DNA): TGTGCCAGCAGTTTAGCCCCCCTTGGGGGAGCCTATGGCTACACCTTC. This encodes CASSLAPLGGAYGYTF.

V is TRBV2 and J is TRBJ1-4, with 7 bases aligning to TRBD1. The CDR3 is 15 residues long. CDR1 SNHLY and CDR2 FYNNEI come from the germline V gene. With 9 bases clipped from V and 5 bases from J, the junction kept 12 bases outside the gene matches. As DNA, the CDR3 is TGTGCCAGTCGGCCAGAAGTACAGGGGAATGAAAAACTGTTTTTT. Amino acids: CASRPEVQGNEKLFF.

The J gene is TRBJ1-4, the V gene TRBV4-1; D might be TRBD1 (5 bases). The germline V gene encodes CDR1 MGHRA and CDR2 YSYEKL. Trimming removed 4 bases from V and 8 bases from J, with 17 bases in between. This CDR3 contains 15 residues. The CDR3 coding sequence is TGCGCCAGCAGCCGAGATAGGGGTTCGCGAGAAAAACTGTTTTTT. Amino acid sequence: CASSRDRGSREKLFF.

CDR3 coding DNA: TGTGCCAGCAGCGAGGACACCCTTTCGCCCCTCCACTTT. It yields the protein CASSEDTLSPLHF. This chain joins TRBV7-6 and TRBJ1-6; tentative D call: TRBD1 (5 bases). The CDR3 loop spans 13 amino acids. Germline CDR1 is SGHVS and CDR2 is FNYEAQ. The V and J ends lost 5 bases and 13 bases respectively, with 15 bases between them. The full variable domain, completed using reference TRBV7-6 and TRBJ1-6, is GAGVSQSPRYKVTKRGQDVALRCDPISGHVSLYWYRQALGQGPEFLTYFNYEAQQDKSGLPNDRFSAERPEGSISTLTIQRTEQRDSAMYRCASSEDTLSPLHFGNGTRLTVT.

The chain couples TRBV28 to TRBJ1-6, with unresolved D. Trimming took 5 bases from V and 0 from J, leaving 14 bases between them. The CDR3 spans 17 residues. The V gene's germline CDR1 is MDHEN and CDR2 SYDVKM. The CDR3 loop is CASSPSDLSSYNSPLHF. The CDR3 nucleotides are TGTGCCAGCAGTCCCAGCGACCTAAGCTCCTATAATTCACCCCTCCACTTT.

The V gene is TRBV5-1, the J gene TRBJ2-2, with D perhaps being TRBD1 or TRBD2 (5 bases each). This CDR3 contains 13 residues. Trimming left V 5 bases short and J 5 bases short, with 10 bases between. From germline, CDR1 is SGHRS and CDR2 YFSETQ. DNA of the CDR3: TGCGCCAGCAGGAGGGGTCGGACCGGGGAGCTGTTTTTT. Its protein product is CASRRGRTGELFF.

The CDR3 loop is CASSPTRGLAKNIQYF. For the CDR3, the DNA is TGCGCCAGCAGCCCTACTCGGGGTTTAGCCAAAAACATTCAGTACTTC. The rearrangement joins TRBV5-1 to TRBJ2-4; possible D gene TRBD2, 5 bases. Trimming cost V 4 bases and J 0 bases, with 14 bases left between them. The CDR3 spans 16 residues. The germline CDR1 and CDR2 sequences are SGHRS and YFSETQ.

The V and J genes are TRBV7-2 and TRBJ1-5, with 10 bases identical to TRBD1. Trimming at V came to 4 bases and at J to 2 bases, leaving 5 bases not matched to a gene. CDR3 length: 16 residues. Germline CDR1 and CDR2: SGHTA and FQGNSA. The CDR3 reads CASSSRQGAGNQPQHF. The CDR3 DNA reads TGTGCCAGCAGCTCCCGACAGGGGGCCGGCAATCAGCCCCAGCATTTT.

This clone was detected once. This chain uses TRBV5-1 with TRBJ1-2; unclear D gene. The CDR3 runs to 13 residues. Trimming took 4 bases from V and 2 from J, leaving 9 bases between them. Looked up from germline, CDR1 is SGHRS and CDR2 is YFSETQ. This chain's CDR3 is CASSHDSNYGYTF. CDR3 DNA: TGCGCCAGCAGCCATGATAGCAACTATGGCTACACCTTC.

The J gene is TRBJ1-5, the V gene TRBV7-2; D unresolved. This CDR3 has 15 residues. Deletions cut 0 bases from V and 6 bases from J, with 12 bases between. Germline CDR1 reads SGHTA; CDR2 reads FQGNSA. CDR3 sequence reads: CASSLATAAGQPQHF. CDR3 bases: TGTGCCAGCAGCTTAGCTACAGCGGCGGGTCAGCCCCAGCATTTT.

The V call is TRBV19, the J call TRBJ1-5; D is unresolved. The germline V gene has CDR1 LNHDA and CDR2 SQIVND (reference sequence). V lost 6 bases and J lost 6, with 18 bases in between. This CDR3 contains 15 residues. The CDR3: CASRSGAEYRQPQHF. The CDR3, as DNA: TGTGCCAGTAGATCCGGCGCGGAGTATCGTCAGCCCCAGCATTTT.

This clone was counted between two and nine times. The chain couples TRBV7-2 to TRBJ1-6; TRBD1 is a possible D gene (5 bases). In germline, CDR1 is SGHTA, CDR2 FQGNSA. The CDR3 loop spans 13 amino acids. V was clipped by 3 bases and J by 9 bases, with 9 bases between them. CDR3 region: CASSLDNSSPLHF. As DNA, the CDR3 is TGTGCCAGCAGCTTGGACAATTCTTCACCCCTCCACTTT.